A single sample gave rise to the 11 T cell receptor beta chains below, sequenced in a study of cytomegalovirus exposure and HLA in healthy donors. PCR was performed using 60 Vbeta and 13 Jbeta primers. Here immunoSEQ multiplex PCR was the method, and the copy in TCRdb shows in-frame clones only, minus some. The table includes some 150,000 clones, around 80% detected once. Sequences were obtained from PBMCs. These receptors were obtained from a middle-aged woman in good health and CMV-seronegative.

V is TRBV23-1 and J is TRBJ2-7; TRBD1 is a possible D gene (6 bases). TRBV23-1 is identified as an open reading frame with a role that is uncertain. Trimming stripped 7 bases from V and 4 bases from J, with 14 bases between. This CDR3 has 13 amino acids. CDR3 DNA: TGCGCCAGCATACGAGGGGGTCTGTACGAGCAGTACTTC. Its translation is CASIRGGLYEQYF.

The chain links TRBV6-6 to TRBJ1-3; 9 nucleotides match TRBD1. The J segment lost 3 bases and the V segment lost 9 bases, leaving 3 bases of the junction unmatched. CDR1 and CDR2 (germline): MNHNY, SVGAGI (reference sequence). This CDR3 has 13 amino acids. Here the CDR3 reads CASTGGSGNTIYF. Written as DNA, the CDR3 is TGTGCCAGTACAGGGGGCAGTGGAAACACCATATATTTT.

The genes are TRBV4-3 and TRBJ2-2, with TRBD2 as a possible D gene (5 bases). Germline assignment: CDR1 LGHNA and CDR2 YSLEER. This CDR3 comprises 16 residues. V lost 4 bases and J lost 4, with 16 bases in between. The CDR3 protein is CASSPSLAMGTGELFF. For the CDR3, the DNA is TGCGCCAGCAGCCCCTCCCTAGCTATGGGCACCGGGGAGCTGTTTTTT.

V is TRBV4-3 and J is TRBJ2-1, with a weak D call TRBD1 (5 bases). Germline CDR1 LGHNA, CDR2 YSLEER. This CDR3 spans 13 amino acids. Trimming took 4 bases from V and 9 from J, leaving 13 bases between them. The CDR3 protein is CASSLGAASEQFF. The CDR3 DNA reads TGCGCCAGCAGCCTAGGGGCGGCGAGTGAGCAGTTCTTC.

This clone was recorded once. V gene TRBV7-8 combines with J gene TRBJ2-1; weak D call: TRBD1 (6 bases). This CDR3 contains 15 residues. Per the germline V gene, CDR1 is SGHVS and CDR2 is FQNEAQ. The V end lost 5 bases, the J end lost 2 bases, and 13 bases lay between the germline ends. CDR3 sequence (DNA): TGTGCCAGCAGCCCCCAGCCAGGGGCCTACAATGAGCAGTTCTTC. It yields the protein CASSPQPGAYNEQFF.

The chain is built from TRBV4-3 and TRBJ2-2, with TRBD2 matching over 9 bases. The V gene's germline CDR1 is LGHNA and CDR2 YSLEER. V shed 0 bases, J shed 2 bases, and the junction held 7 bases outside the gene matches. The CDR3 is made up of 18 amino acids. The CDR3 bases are TGCGCCAGCAGCCAAGATGCCCTGCTAGCGGGAAACACCGGGGAGCTGTTTTTT. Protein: CASSQDALLAGNTGELFF.

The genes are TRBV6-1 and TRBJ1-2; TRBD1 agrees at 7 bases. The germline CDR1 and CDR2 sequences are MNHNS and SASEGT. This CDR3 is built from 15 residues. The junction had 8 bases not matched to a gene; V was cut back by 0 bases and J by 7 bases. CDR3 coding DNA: TGTGCCAGCAGTGAAGCTTTACAGGGGTGGAGTGGCTACACCTTC. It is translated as CASSEALQGWSGYTF.

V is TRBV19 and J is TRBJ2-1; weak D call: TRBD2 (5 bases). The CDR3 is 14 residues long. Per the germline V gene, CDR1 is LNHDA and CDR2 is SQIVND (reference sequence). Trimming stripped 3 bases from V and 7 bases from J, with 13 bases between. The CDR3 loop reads CASSMRATGNEQFF. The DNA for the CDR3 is TGTGCCAGTAGTATGAGAGCCACGGGGAATGAGCAGTTCTTC.

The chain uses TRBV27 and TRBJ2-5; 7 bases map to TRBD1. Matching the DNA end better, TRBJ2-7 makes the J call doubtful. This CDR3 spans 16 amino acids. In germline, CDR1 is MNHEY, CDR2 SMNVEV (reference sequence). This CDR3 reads CASSASTGIFSYEQYF. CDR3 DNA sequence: TGTGCCAGCAGTGCTTCGACAGGGATCTTCTCCTACGAGCAGTACTTC.

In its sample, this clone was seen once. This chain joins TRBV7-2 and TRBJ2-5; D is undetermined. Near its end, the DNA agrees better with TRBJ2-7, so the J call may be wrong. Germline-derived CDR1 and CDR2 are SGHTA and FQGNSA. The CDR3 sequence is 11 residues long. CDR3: CASSFTYEQYF. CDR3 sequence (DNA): TGTGCCAGCAGCTTCACCTACGAGCAGTACTTC.

CDR3 region: CASSSPSGRSYTQYF. In nucleotides, the CDR3 is TGTGCCAGCAGCTCTCCTAGCGGGAGGTCTTATACGCAGTATTTT. The chain recombines TRBV5-6 with TRBJ2-3, with 11 bases lining up with TRBD2. Per germline, CDR1 SGHDT and CDR2 YYEEEE. The CDR3 totals 15 residues. Germline trimming cut 3 bases from V and 7 bases from J; bases unmatched to any gene: 7.